Shown below are 25 T cell receptor beta chains from a single sample sequenced in a study of blood T cell repertoires in COVID-19. The assay was immunoSEQ multiplex PCR, and TCRdb's table has in-frame clones only and misses some. The repertoire holds some 95,000 clones, with around 81% as singletons. The sequenced material came from peripheral blood. Receptors originate from a middle-aged man who had recovered from COVID-19.

The gene calls are TRBV7-2 and TRBJ1-1; D unresolved. The V end lost 4 bases, the J end lost 4 bases, and 13 bases lay between the germline ends. Germline V gives CDR1 SGHTA, CDR2 FQGNSA. The CDR3 runs to 14 residues. CDR3 amino acids: CASSSQSSSTEAFF. The CDR3 DNA follows: TGTGCCAGCAGCTCCCAATCTTCCAGCACTGAAGCTTTCTTT.

CDR3 in amino acids: CASTGQGNWGYTF. The DNA for the CDR3 is TGTGCCAGCACTGGCCAGGGGAATTGGGGCTACACCTTC. V is TRBV18 and J is TRBJ1-2; a possible D gene is TRBD1 (6 bases). V was cut by 8 bases and J by 8 bases, with 18 bases left in between. This CDR3 comprises 13 residues. CDR1 and CDR2 from the germline V gene are KGHSH and LQKENI.

CDR3 sequence: CASIPSGGGADTQYF. The CDR3 coding sequence is TGTGCCAGCATTCCTAGCGGGGGGGGCGCAGATACGCAGTATTTT. The chain uses TRBV2 and TRBJ2-3; 12 bases are a match to TRBD2. Germline CDR1 SNHLY, CDR2 FYNNEI. Unmatched junction bases numbered 6, after V lost 7 bases and J lost 4 bases. This CDR3 has 15 residues.

This chain's CDR3 is CASSLSRGADEQYF. In nucleotides, the CDR3 is TGTGCCAGCAGCCTTTCCCGGGGGGCGGACGAGCAGTACTTC. The chain employs TRBV3-1 (or the pseudogene TRBV3-2) and TRBJ2-7; weak D call: TRBD2 (7 bases). The CDR3 covers 14 residues. Deletions cut 4 bases from V and 5 bases from J, with 15 bases between. Germline V gene lookup returns CDR1 LGHDT and CDR2 YNNKEL (reference sequence).

This chain uses TRBV3-1 (or the pseudogene TRBV3-2) with TRBJ2-7, with D tentatively TRBD2 (6 bases). Germline loops: CDR1 LGHDT, CDR2 YNNKEL (reference sequence). CDR3 length equals 16 residues. With 5 bases removed from V and 0 bases from J, the gap between germline ends came to 17 bases. This CDR3 is CASSAGRDWSSYEQYF. The CDR3 DNA follows: TGTGCCAGCAGCGCGGGCCGGGACTGGAGCTCCTACGAGCAGTACTTC.

V usage is TRBV3-1 (or the pseudogene TRBV3-2) and J usage is TRBJ1-4, with 7 bases matching TRBD1. J lost 4 bases, V lost 5 bases, and 7 bases had no gene match. Per the germline V gene, CDR1 is LGHDT and CDR2 is YNNKEL (reference sequence). The CDR3 consists of 15 residues. The CDR3 protein is CASSIGTDFNEKLFF. The CDR3 region has the DNA TGTGCCAGCAGCATCGGGACAGACTTTAATGAAAAACTGTTTTTT.

DNA for the CDR3: TGTGCCATCAGTGTGAGCTATACTAGCACAGATACGCAGTATTTT. It is translated as CAISVSYTSTDTQYF. The J gene is TRBJ2-3, the V gene TRBV10-3; D is unresolved. Trimming removed 4 bases at V and 0 bases at J, with 11 bases between. CDR3 length equals 15 residues. The germline gives CDR1 ENHRY, CDR2 SYGVKD.

The J gene is TRBJ1-4, the V gene TRBV28, with 11 bases aligning to TRBD1. There are 13 residues in the CDR3. V gave up 8 bases and J gave up 5 bases; unmatched junction bases: 1. CDR1 is MDHEN and CDR2 is SYDVKM in the germline V gene. CDR3 sequence (DNA): TGTGCCAGCCGGACAGGGGGCAATGAAAAACTGTTTTTT. The encoded protein is CASRTGGNEKLFF.

J is TRBJ2-5 and V is TRBV10-3, with D perhaps matching TRBD2 (6 bases). Germline CDR1 and CDR2: ENHRY and SYGVKD. V lost 0 bases to trimming and J lost 4 bases, with 15 bases between them. The CDR3 covers 16 residues. The CDR3 coding sequence is TGTGCCATCAGTGAGTCAACCGGGAGTCTGTCAGAGACCCAGTACTTC. Its protein is CAISESTGSLSETQYF.

The rearrangement uses TRBV5-8 and TRBJ1-5; unclear D gene. Trimming shortened V by 6 bases and J by 0 bases, and 13 bases separated the two germline ends. The CDR3 has 15 amino acids. Germline CDR1 reads SGHTS; CDR2 reads YDEGEE. CDR3 in amino acids: CASTPGTYSNQPQHF. As DNA, the CDR3 is TGTGCCAGCACACCGGGAACATATAGCAATCAGCCCCAGCATTTT. The full variable domain, in which reference TRBV5-8 and TRBJ1-5 provide the parts outside the CDR3, is EAGVTQSPTHLIKTRGQQATLRCSPISGHTSVYWYQQALGLGLQFLLWYDEGEERNRGNFPPRFSGRQFPNYSSELNVNALELEDSALYLCASTPGTYSNQPQHFGDGTRLSIL.

The chain links TRBV7-3 to TRBJ2-7; perhaps TRBD2 as D (5 bases). The CDR3 runs to 13 residues. Germline CDR1 and CDR2: SGHTA and FQGTGA. Trimming stripped 3 bases from V and 6 bases from J, with 12 bases between. This CDR3 reads CASSLEVLSEQYF. CDR3 DNA sequence: TGTGCCAGCAGCTTGGAGGTTTTAAGCGAGCAGTACTTC.

The chain carries TRBV4-3 and TRBJ2-3, with 10 positions matching TRBD2. CDR3 length: 19 residues. V lost 1 base, J lost 2 bases, and 12 bases stayed unmatched. The germline gives CDR1 LGHNA, CDR2 YSLEER. This chain's CDR3 is CASSQGGSRTSGSTDTQYF. The CDR3 nucleotides are TGCGCCAGCAGCCAAGGGGGATCGAGGACTAGCGGATCCACAGATACGCAGTATTTT.

The rearrangement links TRBV19 to TRBJ1-2, with 9 bases identical to TRBD1. Germline CDR1 and CDR2: LNHDA and SQIVND (reference sequence). The ends lost 0 bases at V and 8 bases at J; junction bases unmatched: 4. The CDR3 loop spans 14 amino acids. The CDR3 spells CASSIEQGAQGYTF. In nucleotides, the CDR3 is TGTGCCAGTAGTATAGAACAGGGGGCTCAGGGCTACACCTTC.

The chain carries TRBV6-5 and TRBJ1-3; 7 nucleotides align to TRBD1. Germline V gene data show CDR1 as MNHEY and CDR2 as SVGAGI. This CDR3 comprises 15 residues. Losses at the gene ends were 7 bases for V and 0 bases for J; bases not matched to a gene: 6. The CDR3 loop is CASNRQGSSGNTIYF. CDR3 DNA: TGTGCCAGCAACCGACAGGGTAGCTCTGGAAACACCATATATTTT.

The chain links TRBV9 to TRBJ1-1; possible D gene TRBD1, 5 bases. V shed 4 bases and J shed 7 bases, with 17 bases lying between them. Germline CDR1 and CDR2: SGDLS and YYNGEE. CDR3 length equals 14 residues. The CDR3 spells CASSRTSGGVEAFF. CDR3 DNA: TGTGCCAGCAGCCGAACCTCGGGGGGGGTTGAAGCTTTCTTT.

The genes are TRBV5-1 and TRBJ2-1, with 9 positions matching TRBD1. V was pared by 0 bases and J by 3 bases, with 4 bases of the junction left unmatched. This CDR3 comprises 16 residues. Germline V lookup: CDR1 SGHRS, CDR2 YFSETQ. Written as DNA, the CDR3 is TGCGCCAGCAGCTTGGGAGGGACAGGGTTCTACAATGAGCAGTTCTTC. It encodes CASSLGGTGFYNEQFF.

This chain links TRBV28 with TRBJ2-3, with TRBD2 matching 11 bases. V trimming: 10 bases; J trimming: 4 bases; junction bases outside the gene matches: 4. The germline gives CDR1 MDHEN, CDR2 SYDVKM. CDR3 length equals 13 residues. This chain's CDR3 is CATELAGADTQYF. The CDR3 bases are TGTGCCACCGAACTAGCGGGAGCAGATACGCAGTATTTT.

This chain links TRBV10-3 with TRBJ2-7; 8 bases fit TRBD2. CDR3 length: 16 residues. The ends lost 0 bases at V and 5 bases at J; junction bases unmatched: 9. Germline V CDR1 and CDR2: ENHRY, SYGVKD. The CDR3 spells CAISESRSGTSNEQYF. The CDR3 bases are TGTGCCATCAGTGAGTCGCGATCCGGGACTAGTAACGAGCAGTACTTC.

The chain uses TRBV7-9 and TRBJ1-2; 8 nucleotides agree with TRBD1. Germline V lookup: CDR1 SEHNR, CDR2 FQNEAQ (reference sequence). J lost 3 bases, V lost 6 bases, and 6 bases had no gene match. The CDR3 extends over 14 amino acids. In DNA form, the CDR3 reads TGTGCCAGCAGACAAGGGACAGGAGACTATGGCTACACCTTC. Translation: CASRQGTGDYGYTF.

This clone showed up just a few times. The chain uses TRBV29-1 and TRBJ2-1; D is uncertain. Germline-derived CDR1 and CDR2 are SQVTM and ANQGSEA. The CDR3 is 16 amino acids. The V end lost 3 bases, the J end lost 0 bases, and 15 bases lay between the germline ends. In nucleotides, the CDR3 is TGCAGCGTTGATGGTTGGCGTCCTAGCTCCTACAATGAGCAGTTCTTC. Its translation is CSVDGWRPSSYNEQFF.

V usage is TRBV27 and J usage is TRBJ2-1; D remains unclear. Germline V lookup: CDR1 MNHEY, CDR2 SMNVEV (reference sequence). CDR3 size: 14 residues. V was clipped by 5 bases and J by 0 bases, with 8 bases between them. CDR3 sequence: CASSARDSYNEQFF. CDR3 bases: TGTGCCAGCAGTGCGCGAGACTCCTACAATGAGCAGTTCTTC.

V and J are TRBV6-5 and TRBJ1-5, with 7 bases that match TRBD1. The germline gives CDR1 MNHEY, CDR2 SVGAGI. The CDR3 is 13 residues long. After removal of 6 bases from V and 8 bases from J, the junction contained 7 bases not matched to a gene. The CDR3 loop reads CASSDRDRKPQHF. The CDR3 coding sequence is TGTGCCAGCAGCGACAGGGATCGGAAGCCCCAGCATTTT.

The chain is built from TRBV7-2 and TRBJ1-1; 7 bases are a match to TRBD1. Germline-derived CDR1 and CDR2 are SGHTA and FQGNSA. This CDR3 region has 14 residues. The V segment lost 4 bases and the J segment 1 base; nucleotides outside the gene matches: 3. The CDR3 region is CASSSRTGNTEAFF. The CDR3 coding sequence is TGTGCCAGCAGCTCGAGGACAGGGAACACTGAAGCTTTCTTT.

The chain recombines TRBV5-1 with TRBJ2-3, with TRBD2 matching over 8 bases. Looked up from germline, CDR1 is SGHRS and CDR2 is YFSETQ. There are 16 residues in the CDR3. V shed 0 bases and J 3 bases; nucleotides not matched to a gene: 6. CDR3 protein: CASSLASSGRTDTQYF. The CDR3 nucleotides are TGCGCCAGCAGCTTGGCCAGCAGCGGGAGAACAGATACGCAGTATTTT.

The chain uses TRBV6-2 or TRBV6-3 and TRBJ2-7, with D possibly TRBD2 on 6 matching bases. The length of the CDR3 is 11 residues. Trimming shortened V by 5 bases and J by 9 bases, and 11 bases separated the two germline ends. Germline-derived CDR1 and CDR2 are MNHEY and SVGEGT. The CDR3 reads CASSPEGPQYF. CDR3 coding DNA: TGTGCCAGCAGTCCGGAGGGCCCGCAGTACTTC.